The rows below give T cell receptor beta chains drawn from one sample of a study of T cell responses to AZD1222 COVID-19 vaccine. The data were produced by immunoSEQ multiplex PCR, yet TCRdb's version contains in-frame clones alone and is incomplete. The repertoire holds some 130,000 clones, with 80% to 90% as singletons. The source was peripheral blood, collected on day 0 of AZD1222 vaccination. The receptors stem from an adult in good health. CDR3s include the opening cysteine and the closing phenylalanine or tryptophan. D genes are given only for firm matches. Clone sizes are given selectively: once, few, many, or a class where the clone is expanded.

NA | TRBJ1-2 | 14 | NA | TRBV28 | CATYGTGTSYGYTF | TGTGCCACTTACGGAACCGGGACATCTTATGGCTACACCTTC
TRBD1 | TRBJ1-6 | 15 | NA | TRBV4-3 | CASSQEGQLGSPLHF | TGCGCCAGCAGCCAAGAGGGACAGTTGGGCTCACCCCTCCACTTT
NA | TRBJ1-1 | 13 | NA | TRBV21-1 | CAPGASWNTEAFF | TGTGCCCCTGGGGCCAGCTGGAACACTGAAGCTTTCTTT
NA | TRBJ2-2 | 15 | once | TRBV5-1 | CASSFPGRNTGELFF | TGCGCCAGCAGCTTCCCGGGGCGGAACACCGGGGAGCTGTTTTTT
NA | TRBJ1-5 | 17 | NA | TRBV2 | CASSSFRHEGLNQPQHF | TGTGCCAGCAGTTCTTTCAGACATGAGGGGCTCAATCAGCCCCAGCATTTT
NA | TRBJ1-6 | 13 | NA | TRBV18 | CASSPDSLGALHF | TGTGCCAGCTCACCCGACAGTTTGGGGGCCCTCCACTTT
NA | TRBJ1-2 | 14 | NA | TRBV19 | CASSISPTNYGYTF | TGTGCCAGTAGTATCTCCCCAACGAACTATGGCTACACCTTC
TRBD1 | TRBJ2-3 | 15 | NA | TRBV6-1 | CASSEDRGTTDTQYF | TGTGCCAGCAGTGAAGACAGGGGGACTACAGATACGCAGTATTTT
NA | TRBJ1-5 | 13 | NA | TRBV6-5 | CASSVGGDQPQHF | TGTGCCAGCAGCGTGGGGGGCGATCAGCCCCAGCATTTT
NA | TRBJ1-6 | 17 | NA | TRBV6-8 | CASSPAFSGPYNSPLHF | TGTGCCAGCAGCCCAGCTTTTAGCGGGCCCTATAATTCACCCCTCCACTTT
NA | TRBJ1-1 | 14 | NA | TRBV3-1/TRBV3-2 | CASSQRGQNTEAFF | TGTGCCAGCAGCCAACGGGGACAGAACACTGAAGCTTTCTTT
NA | TRBJ1-3 | 11 | NA | TRBV19 | CASRSGNTIYF | TGTGCCAGTAGAAGTGGAAACACCATATATTTT
TRBD1 | TRBJ2-1 | 20 | NA | TRBV28 | CASSLNTNRDRVRSYNEQFF | TGTGCCAGCAGTTTAAACACTAACCGGGACAGGGTAAGGTCCTACAATGAGCAGTTCTTC
NA | TRBJ1-5 | 14 | NA | TRBV2 | CASSENSPNQPQHF | TGTGCCAGCAGTGAGAATAGCCCCAATCAGCCCCAGCATTTT
NA | TRBJ2-6 | 17 | NA | TRBV7-3 | CASSLKPHSSGANVLTF | TGTGCCAGCAGCTTAAAGCCCCATAGCTCTGGGGCCAACGTCCTGACTTTC
NA | TRBJ2-7 | 12 | NA | TRBV30 | CAWSVQSLEQYF | TGTGCCTGGAGTGTCCAGAGCCTGGAGCAGTACTTC
NA | TRBJ2-3 | 13 | NA | TRBV10-2 | CASTGGSTDTQYF | TGCGCCAGCACCGGCGGGAGCACAGATACGCAGTATTTT
NA | TRBJ1-4 | 17 | NA | TRBV7-6 | CASSLIAHRVGNEKLFF | TGTGCCAGCAGCTTGATCGCACACAGGGTGGGGAATGAAAAACTGTTTTTT
NA | TRBJ1-5 | 14 | NA | TRBV7-9 | CASSFVGVGQPQHF | TGTGCCAGCAGCTTTGTAGGGGTAGGTCAGCCCCAGCATTTT
NA | TRBJ1-5 | 13 | few | TRBV5-6 | CASSLRGNQPQHF | TGTGCCAGCAGCTTGAGGGGCAATCAGCCCCAGCATTTT
NA | TRBJ1-1 | 15 | NA | TRBV7-3 | CASSSGPWTDTEAFF | TGTGCCAGCAGCTCCGGACCATGGACAGACACTGAAGCTTTCTTT
NA | TRBJ2-1 | 15 | NA | TRBV19 | CASSIGGPGYNEQFF | TGTGCCAGTAGTATTGGAGGGCCGGGGTACAATGAGCAGTTCTTC
NA | TRBJ1-2 | 15 | NA | TRBV6-5 | CASSKTPRSEDGYTF | TGTGCCAGCAGTAAGACGCCAAGGTCAGAGGATGGCTACACCTTC
TRBD1 | TRBJ1-4 | 16 | NA | TRBV27 | CASSSGQATTNEKLFF | TGTGCCAGCAGTTCCGGACAGGCTACAACTAATGAAAAACTGTTTTTT
NA | TRBJ2-7 | 12 | NA | TRBV30 | CAWGQGRYEQYF | TGTGCCTGGGGACAAGGGCGATACGAGCAGTACTTC
NA | TRBJ2-7 | 15 | NA | TRBV14 | CASSFRRDRGEEQYF | TGTGCCAGCAGCTTCCGCCGGGACCGTGGGGAGGAGCAGTACTTC
NA | TRBJ2-3 | 14 | NA | TRBV13 | CASSFGPVRDTQYF | TGTGCCAGCAGCTTTGGACCTGTACGAGATACGCAGTATTTT
NA | TRBJ1-2 | 15 | NA | TRBV7-2 | CASLVHEGQGYGYTF | TGTGCCAGCCTAGTCCATGAGGGCCAGGGTTATGGCTACACCTTC
TRBD2 | TRBJ2-5 | 19 | once | TRBV14 | CASSQDLMTSGGLQETQYF | TGTGCCAGCAGCCAAGACCTGATGACTAGCGGGGGGTTACAAGAGACCCAGTACTTC
TRBD1 | TRBJ2-5 | 15 | NA | TRBV11-1 | CASSSGQGNKETQYF | TGTGCCAGCAGCTCGGGACAGGGCAATAAAGAGACCCAGTACTTC
TRBD1 | TRBJ2-2 | 15 | NA | TRBV5-1 | CASSSGDRSSGELFF | TGCGCCAGCAGCTCAGGGGACAGATCTTCCGGGGAGCTGTTTTTT
NA | TRBJ2-3 | 12 | once | TRBV18 | CASSAERDTQYF | TGTGCCAGCTCGGCCGAGCGAGATACGCAGTATTTT
NA | TRBJ2-5 | 13 | NA | TRBV10-3 | CAISESGSETQYF | TGTGCCATCAGTGAGTCCGGCTCGGAGACCCAGTACTTC
TRBD2 | TRBJ2-2 | 16 | NA | TRBV12-5 | CASGLDLAGENGELFF | TGTGCTAGTGGTTTGGACCTAGCGGGGGAAAACGGGGAGCTGTTTTTT
TRBD1 | TRBJ1-2 | 18 | few | TRBV10-3 | CAISDPSGQGSPPYGYTF | TGTGCCATCAGTGACCCGTCGGGACAGGGGTCCCCACCCTATGGCTACACCTTC
TRBD1 | TRBJ1-4 | 15 | NA | TRBV18 | CASSPLRDRDEKLFF | TGTGCCAGCTCACCGCTCCGGGACAGGGATGAAAAACTGTTTTTT
NA | TRBJ1-3 | 15 | NA | TRBV5-1 | CATSNEGGSGNTIYF | TGCGCCACCTCGAATGAAGGGGGCTCTGGAAACACCATATATTTT
TRBD2 | TRBJ2-7 | 13 | NA | TRBV28 | CASSPSGHYEQYF | TGTGCCTCCTCCCCTAGCGGGCATTACGAGCAGTACTTC
NA | TRBJ2-2 | 17 | NA | TRBV24-1 | CATSDFGGPTSTGELFF | TGTGCCACCAGTGATTTCGGGGGACCCACGAGCACCGGGGAGCTGTTTTTT
NA | TRBJ2-2 | 15 | NA | TRBV27 | CASRFRFLNTGELFF | TGTGCCAGCAGATTCAGGTTCTTGAACACCGGGGAGCTGTTTTTT
TRBD1 | TRBJ2-2 | 13 | NA | TRBV2 | CASIIQGAGELFF | TGTGCCAGCATCATACAGGGGGCCGGGGAGCTGTTTTTT
TRBD1 | TRBJ1-5 | 15 | once | TRBV5-1 | CASSLAGQGDQPQHF | TGCGCCAGCAGCTTGGCGGGACAGGGGGATCAGCCCCAGCATTTT
NA | TRBJ1-6 | 15 | NA | TRBV27 | CASSSQGNLHSPLHF | TGTGCCAGCAGTTCCCAGGGAAATTTACATTCACCCCTCCACTTT
NA | TRBJ2-7 | 15 | few | TRBV5-1 | CASRAEFRGRYEQYF | TGCGCCAGCAGGGCCGAATTTAGGGGTAGATACGAGCAGTACTTC
NA | TRBJ1-2 | 14 | NA | TRBV19 | CASSIGARRYGYTF | TGTGCCAGTAGTATAGGGGCAAGGCGCTATGGCTACACCTTC
NA | TRBJ2-3 | 15 | NA | TRBV6-4 | CASSEQGTSTDTQYF | TGTGCCAGCAGTGAACAGGGGACTAGCACAGATACGCAGTATTTT
NA | TRBJ2-1 | 14 | NA | TRBV19 | CATSLGANYNEQFF | TGTGCCACCTCCCTGGGTGCCAACTACAATGAGCAGTTCTTC
NA | TRBJ1-2 | 18 | NA | TRBV4-3 | CASSQDLSGGARNYGYTF | TGCGCCAGCAGCCAAGACCTGTCGGGGGGCGCCAGGAACTATGGCTACACCTTC